One and the same sample provided the 24 T cell receptor beta chains below, sequenced in a study of blood T cell repertoires in COVID-19. Repertoires were generated with immunoSEQ multiplex PCR, while TCRdb's copy carries only in-frame clones and drops some. Of 260,000 or so clones listed, 88% are singletons. The material sequenced was PBMCs or T cells enriched from blood (not recorded which). The receptors were sampled from a middle-aged woman with acute COVID-19.

The chain uses TRBV10-3 and TRBJ2-3, with TRBD2 matching over 15 bases. The CDR3 length is 16 residues. CDR1 ENHRY and CDR2 SYGVKD come from the germline V gene. After removal of 6 bases from V and 2 bases from J, the junction contained 3 bases not matched to a gene. CDR3 protein: CAISGLAGGLTDTQYF. The DNA of the CDR3 is TGTGCCATCAGCGGACTAGCGGGAGGGCTCACAGATACGCAGTATTTT.

The chain uses TRBV24-1 and TRBJ2-1, with TRBD1 matching 12 bases. V was clipped by 3 bases and J by 8 bases; unmatched bases: 7. The germline gives CDR1 KGHDR, CDR2 SFDVKD. The CDR3 contains 16 residues. The CDR3 DNA is TGTGCCACCAGTGATCCGGGACAGGGGGCTTTAGATGAGCAGTTCTTC. Protein sequence: CATSDPGQGALDEQFF.

This clone has more than one count but fewer than ten. The chain is built from TRBV14 and TRBJ2-7, with D tentatively TRBD2 (6 bases). Germline CDR1 and CDR2: SGHDN and FVKESK. This CDR3 region has 14 residues. The V end was cut by 1 base, the J end by 1 base, with 8 bases between. CDR3 residues: CASSQGDSSYEQYV. The CDR3 DNA sequence: TGTGCCAGCAGCCAAGGGGACTCTTCCTACGAGCAGTACGTC.

To note about this clone: The sample holds other DNA sequences that translate to the same CDR3. The chain uses TRBV28 and TRBJ1-5, with D hard to call. Germline V gene data show CDR1 as MDHEN and CDR2 as SYDVKM. The CDR3 length is 11 residues. The V end lost 3 bases, the J end lost 7 bases, and 4 bases lay between the germline ends. The CDR3 coding sequence is TGTGCCAGCAGTTTCGGGCAGCCCCAGCATTTT. This gives the protein CASSFGQPQHF.

J is TRBJ2-7 and V is TRBV28; 10 bases map to TRBD2. Germline CDR1 MDHEN, CDR2 SYDVKM. This CDR3 has 17 amino acids. The V gene end was trimmed by 5 bases and the J gene end by 3 bases; junction bases not matched to a gene: 13. This CDR3 reads CASSGPLSGRPHYEQYV. CDR3 DNA sequence: TGTGCCAGCAGTGGACCCCTTAGCGGGAGGCCCCACTACGAGCAGTACGTC.

V gene TRBV2 combines with J gene TRBJ2-7; 7 bases agree with TRBD1. The CDR3 is 12 residues long. Germline values: CDR1 SNHLY, CDR2 FYNNEI. Trimming removed 6 bases from V and 1 base from J; junction bases left unmatched: 0. The CDR3 spells CASRQGSYEQYF. CDR3 nucleotides: TGTGCCAGCAGACAGGGGTCCTACGAGCAGTACTTC.

This chain uses TRBV19 with TRBJ1-5; D ambiguous. Germline lookup yields CDR1 LNHDA and CDR2 SQIVND (reference sequence). The CDR3 runs to 13 residues. V was pared by 5 bases and J by 7 bases, with 12 bases between. CDR3 DNA sequence: TGTGCCAGTAGTCAGCGGGTTGGGCAGCCCCAGCATTTT. The encoded protein is CASSQRVGQPQHF.

The chain is built from TRBV21-1 and TRBJ1-5; no check of the table's D call, TRBD1, against the DNA was made. TRBV21-1 is flagged as a pseudogene. CDR3 length: 20 amino acids. The CDR3 bases are TGTGCCAGCAGCACCCACAGGGGCGCCCCTCCTTTTTATAGCAATCAGCCCCAGCATTTT. Its protein product is CASSTHRGAPPFYSNQPQHF.

This clone was seen once. The chain joins TRBV4-1 to TRBJ1-2; perhaps TRBD1 as D (6 bases). The CDR3 has 15 residues. The germline V and J ends were trimmed by 4 bases and 6 bases, with 18 bases remaining between them. Germline CDR1 is MGHRA and CDR2 is YSYEKL. CDR3 in DNA: TGCGCCAGCAGCCCCCAACAACAGGACAGTCATGGCTACACCTTC. This gives the protein CASSPQQQDSHGYTF.

The J gene is TRBJ2-3, the V gene TRBV5-6; 11 positions match TRBD2. The V gene end was trimmed by 1 base and the J gene end by 5 bases; junction bases not matched to a gene: 6. The CDR3 contains 16 residues. Germline assignment: CDR1 SGHDT and CDR2 YYEEEE. The CDR3 DNA is TGTGCCAGCAGCTTGTTGACTAGCGGGGACAGAGATACGCAGTATTTT. Its translation: CASSLLTSGDRDTQYF.

This clone was seen only a few times. The V call is TRBV28, the J call TRBJ1-4, with D tentatively TRBD1 (6 bases). CDR3 size: 14 residues. V was shortened by 5 bases and J by 7 bases, with 14 bases between the two germline ends. The germline CDR1 and CDR2 sequences are MDHEN and SYDVKM. CDR3 amino acids: CASSPEGGSEKLFF. CDR3 coding DNA: TGTGCCAGCAGTCCGGAAGGGGGATCTGAAAAACTGTTTTTT.

The CDR3 coding sequence is TGTGCCAGTAGTAGGGCCTCCCCCCACTCTGGGGCCAACGTCCTGACTTTC. Its translation: CASSRASPHSGANVLTF. The chain is built from TRBV19 and TRBJ2-6; D gene ambiguous. The germline V and J ends were trimmed by 4 bases and 0 bases, with 13 bases remaining between them. CDR1 and CDR2 from the germline V gene are LNHDA and SQIVND (reference sequence). The CDR3 extends over 17 amino acids.

The rearrangement links TRBV2 to TRBJ2-7; 9 bases match TRBD2. After removal of 5 bases from V and 4 bases from J, the junction contained 6 bases not matched to a gene. The germline gives CDR1 SNHLY, CDR2 FYNNEI. The CDR3 is 14 amino acids. The CDR3 sequence: CASSRLADIYEQYF. CDR3 bases: TGTGCCAGCAGTAGACTAGCGGATATATACGAGCAGTACTTC. The whole variable domain, filled in from reference TRBV2 and TRBJ2-7, reads EPEVTQTPSHQVTQMGQEVILRCVPISNHLYFYWYRQILGQKVEFLVSFYNNEISEKSEIFDDQFSVERPDGSNFTLKIRSTKLEDSAMYFCASSRLADIYEQYFGPGTRLTVT.

The chain couples TRBV6-2 or TRBV6-3 to TRBJ2-5, with D possibly being TRBD2 (6 bases). The V end lost 4 bases, the J end lost 5 bases, and 20 bases lay between the germline ends. This CDR3 spans 16 amino acids. Germline CDR1 reads MNHEY; CDR2 reads SVGEGT. CDR3: CASSSLSSGLRETQYF. CDR3 in DNA: TGTGCCAGCAGTTCACTATCGAGCGGACTACGGGAGACCCAGTACTTC.

The V call is TRBV30, the J call TRBJ2-3; 10 bases are shared with TRBD2. Per the germline V gene, CDR1 is GTSNPN and CDR2 is SVGIG (reference sequence). The CDR3 is made up of 16 amino acids. Germline trimming cut 3 bases from V and 2 bases from J; bases unmatched to any gene: 8. This CDR3 reads CAWSRLAGAPTDTQYF. Written as DNA, the CDR3 is TGTGCCTGGAGCCGGCTAGCGGGAGCCCCCACAGATACGCAGTATTTT.

This clone was picked up a small number of times. Germline is not matched at one junction end, which may reflect a read error. V usage is TRBV2 and J usage is TRBJ1-6; 8 bases are a match to TRBD1. Germline CDR1 is SNHLY and CDR2 is FYNNEI. This CDR3 contains 12 residues. The CDR3 spells CASREDRAQYDF. The CDR3 DNA reads as TGTGCCAGCAGGGAGGACAGGGCCCAATACGACTTT.

The rearrangement joins TRBV12-5 to TRBJ2-7; 7 bases map to TRBD2. CDR3 length: 15 residues. V was clipped by 3 bases and J by 0 bases; unmatched bases: 5. Germline V CDR1 and CDR2: LGHNT, FRNRAP. CDR3 protein: CASGLKGGSSYEQYV. CDR3 DNA sequence: TGTGCTAGTGGTTTAAAGGGAGGGAGCTCCTACGAGCAGTACGTC.

This chain links TRBV13 with TRBJ1-1; 7 nucleotides agree with TRBD1. The CDR3 runs to 14 residues. Germline loops: CDR1 PRHDT, CDR2 FYEKMQ (reference sequence). J lost 3 bases, V lost 9 bases, and 10 bases had no gene match. CDR3 amino acids: CASGRGGADTEAFF. The DNA for the CDR3 is TGTGCCAGTGGGAGAGGGGGCGCGGACACTGAAGCTTTCTTT.

Only a few counts were recorded for this clone. The genes are TRBV6-5 and TRBJ1-4; the D gene is possibly TRBD1 (6 bases). V was clipped by 2 bases and J by 5 bases, with 15 bases between them. The CDR3 length is 16 residues. Germline lookup yields CDR1 MNHEY and CDR2 SVGAGI. CDR3 sequence: CASSYDGTRRNEKLFF. CDR3 bases: TGTGCCAGCAGTTACGATGGGACACGTAGGAATGAAAAACTGTTTTTT.

The chain combines TRBV6-4 with TRBJ1-2, with TRBD1 matching 10 bases. Germline values: CDR1 MRHNA, CDR2 SNTAGT. CDR3 length equals 15 residues. Germline trimming cut 3 bases from V and 2 bases from J; bases unmatched to any gene: 3. The CDR3 nucleotides read TGTGCCAGCAGTGAAGAGGACAGGGGGAACTATGGCTACACCTTC. Its protein product is CASSEEDRGNYGYTF.

The chain joins TRBV4-1 to TRBJ2-5; D remains ambiguous. The CDR3 spans 14 residues. CDR1 and CDR2 from the germline V gene are MGHRA and YSYEKL. The V end was cut by 0 bases, the J end by 5 bases, with 10 bases between. CDR3 DNA sequence: TGCGCCAGCAGCCAAGACCTATCTACGGAGACCCAGTACTTC. It translates to CASSQDLSTETQYF.

CDR3 nucleotide sequence: TGTGCCAGCAGCCGGGACAGGGATAATTCACCCCTCCACTTT. This translates into CASSRDRDNSPLHF. The chain recombines TRBV7-2 with TRBJ1-6; 9 bases are a match to TRBD1. The ends lost 5 bases at V and 5 bases at J; junction bases unmatched: 1. The CDR3 is made up of 14 amino acids. CDR1 and CDR2 (germline): SGHTA, FQGNSA.

The chain is built from TRBV28 and TRBJ1-2; D call uncertain. The CDR3 consists of 14 residues. Per the germline V gene, CDR1 is MDHEN and CDR2 is SYDVKM. Trimming took off 5 bases at V and 2 bases at J, with 12 bases between the two ends. The DNA of the CDR3 is TGTGCCAGCAGTGACCCGGGAGGGAACTATGGCTACACCTTC. Residues: CASSDPGGNYGYTF.

This clone has just one count. V and J are TRBV4-2 and TRBJ2-5; D is unresolved. CDR1 and CDR2 from the germline V gene are LGHNA and YNFKEQ. The CDR3 loop spans 15 amino acids. Trimming removed 0 bases from V and 4 bases from J, with 12 bases in between. Written as DNA, the CDR3 is TGTGCCAGCAGCCAAGATAGGTCGCAGCGAGAGACCCAGTACTTC. Translated, it gives CASSQDRSQRETQYF.